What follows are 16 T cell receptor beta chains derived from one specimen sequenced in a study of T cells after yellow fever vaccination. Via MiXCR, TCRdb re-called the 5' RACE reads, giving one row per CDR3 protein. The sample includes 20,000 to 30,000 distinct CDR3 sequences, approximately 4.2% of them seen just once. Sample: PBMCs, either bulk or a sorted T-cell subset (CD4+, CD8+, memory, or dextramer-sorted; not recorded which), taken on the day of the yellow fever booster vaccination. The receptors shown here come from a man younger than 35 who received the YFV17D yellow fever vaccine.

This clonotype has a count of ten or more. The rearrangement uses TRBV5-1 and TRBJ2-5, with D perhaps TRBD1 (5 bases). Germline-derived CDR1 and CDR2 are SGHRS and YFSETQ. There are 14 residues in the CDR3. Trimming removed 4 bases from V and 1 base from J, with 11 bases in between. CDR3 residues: CASSGGAGQETQYF. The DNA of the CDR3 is TGCGCCAGCAGCGGTGGGGCAGGCCAAGAGACCCAGTACTTC.

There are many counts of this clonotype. CDR3 DNA: TGTGCCAGCAGTTACTCGATACGGGAATACTTGCAAGAGACCCAGTACTTC. It specifies CASSYSIREYLQETQYF. This sequence joins TRBV6-2 or TRBV6-3 and TRBJ2-5, with D perhaps TRBD2 (5 bases). The CDR3 totals 17 residues. The germline V gene encodes CDR1 MNHEY and CDR2 SVGEGT. Between the trimmed V and J ends, which lost 0 bases and 2 bases, there was a span of 16 bases.

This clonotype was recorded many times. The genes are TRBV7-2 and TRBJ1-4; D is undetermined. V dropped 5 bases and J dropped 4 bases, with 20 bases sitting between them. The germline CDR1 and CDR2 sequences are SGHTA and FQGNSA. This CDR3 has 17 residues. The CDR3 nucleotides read TGTGCCAGCAGCCCGCGACGAGGACTATACTATAATGAAAAACTGTTTTTT. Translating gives CASSPRRGLYYNEKLFF.

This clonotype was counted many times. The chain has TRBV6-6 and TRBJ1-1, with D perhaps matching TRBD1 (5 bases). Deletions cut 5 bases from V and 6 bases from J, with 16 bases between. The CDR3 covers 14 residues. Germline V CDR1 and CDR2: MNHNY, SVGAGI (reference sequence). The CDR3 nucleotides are TGTGCCAGCAGTGACCGGGACGGGCGTTCTGAAGCTTTCTTT. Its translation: CASSDRDGRSEAFF.

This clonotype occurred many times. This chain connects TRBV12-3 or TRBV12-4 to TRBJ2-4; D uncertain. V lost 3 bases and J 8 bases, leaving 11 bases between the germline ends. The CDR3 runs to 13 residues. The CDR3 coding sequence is TGTGCCAGCAGTTTCAAGGGTGCGGACATTCAGTACTTC. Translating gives CASSFKGADIQYF.

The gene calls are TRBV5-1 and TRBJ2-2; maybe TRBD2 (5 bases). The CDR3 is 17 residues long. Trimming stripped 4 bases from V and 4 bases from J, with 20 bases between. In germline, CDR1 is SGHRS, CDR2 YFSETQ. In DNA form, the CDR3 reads TGCGCCAGCAGCCAAAACCCAGCGGCCGTCGGCACCGGGGAGCTGTTTTTT. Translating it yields CASSQNPAAVGTGELFF. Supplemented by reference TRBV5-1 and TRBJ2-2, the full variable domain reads KAGVTQTPRYLIKTRGQQVTLSCSPISGHRSVSWYQQTPGQGLQFLFEYFSETQRNKGNFPGRFSGRQFSNSRSEMNVSTLELGDSALYLCASSQNPAAVGTGELFFGEGSRLTVL.

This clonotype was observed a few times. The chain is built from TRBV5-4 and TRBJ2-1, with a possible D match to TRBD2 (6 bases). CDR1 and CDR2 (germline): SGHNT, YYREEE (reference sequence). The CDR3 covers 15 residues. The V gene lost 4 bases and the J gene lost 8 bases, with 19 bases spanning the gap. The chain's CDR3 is CASSPGRSRGDEQFF. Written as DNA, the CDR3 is TGTGCCAGCAGCCCCGGAAGGTCGCGGGGCGATGAGCAGTTCTTC.

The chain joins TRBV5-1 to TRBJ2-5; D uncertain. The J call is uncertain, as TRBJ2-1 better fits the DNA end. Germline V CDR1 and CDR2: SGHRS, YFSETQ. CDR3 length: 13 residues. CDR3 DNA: TGCGCCAGCAGCGGCTTGGGTTTCGAGACCCAGTTCTTC. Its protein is CASSGLGFETQFF.

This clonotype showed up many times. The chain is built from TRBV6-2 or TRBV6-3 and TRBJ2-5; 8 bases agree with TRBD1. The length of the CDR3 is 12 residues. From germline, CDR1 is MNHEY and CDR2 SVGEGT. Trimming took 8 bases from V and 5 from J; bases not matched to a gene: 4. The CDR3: CASDGQGETQYF. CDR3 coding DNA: TGTGCCAGCGACGGACAGGGTGAGACCCAGTACTTC.

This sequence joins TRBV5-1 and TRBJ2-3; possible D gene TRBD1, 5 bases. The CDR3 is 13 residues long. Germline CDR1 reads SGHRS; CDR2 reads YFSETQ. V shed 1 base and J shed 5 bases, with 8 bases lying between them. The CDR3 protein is CASSLMGQDTQYF. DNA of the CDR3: TGCGCCAGCAGCTTGATGGGGCAAGATACGCAGTATTTT. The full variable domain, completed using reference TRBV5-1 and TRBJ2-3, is KAGVTQTPRYLIKTRGQQVTLSCSPISGHRSVSWYQQTPGQGLQFLFEYFSETQRNKGNFPGRFSGRQFSNSRSEMNVSTLELGDSALYLCASSLMGQDTQYFGPGTRLTVL.

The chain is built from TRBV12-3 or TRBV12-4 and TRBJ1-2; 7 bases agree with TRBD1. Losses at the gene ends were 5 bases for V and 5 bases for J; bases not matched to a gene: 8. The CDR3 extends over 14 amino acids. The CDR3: CASSITQGWYGYTF. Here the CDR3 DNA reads TGTGCCAGCAGTATAACACAGGGGTGGTATGGCTACACCTTC.

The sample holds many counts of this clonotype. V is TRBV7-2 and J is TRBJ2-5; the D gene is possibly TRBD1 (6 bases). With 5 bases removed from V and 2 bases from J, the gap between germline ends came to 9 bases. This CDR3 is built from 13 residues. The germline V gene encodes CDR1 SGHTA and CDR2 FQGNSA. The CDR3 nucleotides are TGTGCCAGCAGCGCGGACAGACAAGAGACCCAGTACTTC. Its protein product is CASSADRQETQYF.

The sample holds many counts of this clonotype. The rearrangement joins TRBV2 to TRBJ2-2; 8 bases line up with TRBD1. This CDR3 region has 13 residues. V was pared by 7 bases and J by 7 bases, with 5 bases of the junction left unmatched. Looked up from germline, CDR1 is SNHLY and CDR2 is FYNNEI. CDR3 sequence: CASTLQGDGELFF. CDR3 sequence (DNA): TGTGCCAGCACACTACAGGGGGACGGGGAGCTGTTTTTT. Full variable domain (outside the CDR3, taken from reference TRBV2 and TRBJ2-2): EPEVTQTPSHQVTQMGQEVILRCVPISNHLYFYWYRQILGQKVEFLVSFYNNEISEKSEIFDDQFSVERPDGSNFTLKIRSTKLEDSAMYFCASTLQGDGELFFGEGSRLTVL.

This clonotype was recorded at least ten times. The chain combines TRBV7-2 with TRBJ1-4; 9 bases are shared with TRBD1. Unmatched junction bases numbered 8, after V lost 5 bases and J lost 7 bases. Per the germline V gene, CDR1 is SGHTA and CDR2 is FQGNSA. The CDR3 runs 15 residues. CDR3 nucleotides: TGTGCCAGCAGCCCGAGGGGGACAGGGATTGAAAAACTGTTTTTT. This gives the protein CASSPRGTGIEKLFF. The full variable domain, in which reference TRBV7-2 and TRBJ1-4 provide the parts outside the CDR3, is GAGVSQSPSNKVTEKGKDVELRCDPISGHTALYWYRQSLGQGLEFLIYFQGNSAPDKSGLPSDRFSAERTGGSVSTLTIQRTQQEDSAVYLCASSPRGTGIEKLFFGSGTQLSVL.

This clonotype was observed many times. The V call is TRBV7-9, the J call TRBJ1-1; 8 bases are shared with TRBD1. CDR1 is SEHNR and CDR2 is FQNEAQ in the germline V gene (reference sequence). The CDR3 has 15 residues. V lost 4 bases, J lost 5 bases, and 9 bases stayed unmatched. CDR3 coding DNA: TGTGCCAGCAGCTCCTCAGGGGGCATAGGGACTGAAGCTTTCTTT. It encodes CASSSSGGIGTEAFF.

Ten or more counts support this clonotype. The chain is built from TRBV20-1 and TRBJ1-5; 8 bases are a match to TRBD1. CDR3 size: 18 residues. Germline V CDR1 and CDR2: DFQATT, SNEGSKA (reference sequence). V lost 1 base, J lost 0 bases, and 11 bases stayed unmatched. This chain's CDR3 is CSARARQGSTRSNQPQHF. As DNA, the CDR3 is TGCAGTGCTAGAGCCCGACAGGGGTCGACTCGTAGCAATCAGCCCCAGCATTTT.